Each of the 10 T cell receptor beta chains below was sequenced from the same sample in a study of blood T cell repertoires in COVID-19. Only in-frame clones appear in the TCRdb table, and some are missing; sequencing was by immunoSEQ multiplex PCR. The sample contains approximately 200,000 clones, roughly four fifths of which appear only once. Source material: PBMCs or T cells enriched from blood (not recorded which). The receptors shown here come from a woman aged 40-49 years with acute COVID-19.

The chain carries TRBV7-9 and TRBJ2-5, with TRBD1 as a possible D gene (6 bases). The CDR3 extends over 15 amino acids. Trimming left V 6 bases short and J 5 bases short, with 19 bases between. Germline assignment: CDR1 SEHNR and CDR2 FQNEAQ (reference sequence). The CDR3 DNA reads TGTGCCAGCAGTCACCAGCCAGGGACATCTGAGACCCAGTACTTC. This codes for CASSHQPGTSETQYF. The full variable domain, in which reference TRBV7-9 and TRBJ2-5 provide the parts outside the CDR3, is DTGVSQNPRHKITKRGQNVTFRCDPISEHNRLYWYRQTLGQGPEFLTYFQNEAQLEKSRLLSDRFSAERPKGSFSTLEIQRTEQGDSAMYLCASSHQPGTSETQYFGPGTRLLVL.

This rearrangement joins TRBV20-1 to TRBJ2-4; a weak D match, TRBD2 (6 bases). The V and J ends lost 3 bases and 9 bases respectively, with 12 bases between them. The CDR3 is 12 residues long. Germline V gene data show CDR1 as DFQATT and CDR2 as SNEGSKA (reference sequence). In DNA, the CDR3 is TGCAGTGCTAGTGGGCAGGGAGGCATTCAGTACTTC. Translated, it gives CSASGQGGIQYF.

V gene TRBV5-4 combines with J gene TRBJ2-1, with D perhaps TRBD1 (6 bases). Trimming removed 4 bases from V and 4 bases from J, with 15 bases in between. The CDR3 length is 15 residues. Germline CDR1 SGHNT, CDR2 YYREEE (reference sequence). In DNA, the CDR3 is TGTGCCAGCAGCCATCAACAGGGCCCTTACAATGAGCAGTTCTTC. This sequence encodes CASSHQQGPYNEQFF.

The chain couples TRBV11-2 to TRBJ1-1, with 7 bases identical to TRBD1. Trimming at V came to 5 bases and at J to 6 bases, leaving 18 bases not matched to a gene. The CDR3 contains 17 residues. Germline CDR1 SGHAT, CDR2 FQNNGV. In nucleotides, the CDR3 is TGTGCCAGCAGCAAAAAACAGGGGCTCCGCGGAGAGGCTGAAGCTTTCTTT. This gives the protein CASSKKQGLRGEAEAFF.

This chain joins TRBV5-5 and TRBJ1-3, with D maybe TRBD1 (5 bases). V was trimmed by 1 base and J by 4 bases, leaving 15 bases between them. In germline, CDR1 is SGHKS, CDR2 YYEKEE (reference sequence). This CDR3 has 16 amino acids. The CDR3 region is CASSLSGRAEGNTIYF. The CDR3 DNA reads TGTGCCAGCAGCTTGTCGGGCAGGGCGGAAGGAAACACCATATATTTT. Complete variable domain (other parts from reference TRBV5-5 and TRBJ1-3): DAGVTQSPTHLIKTRGQQVTLRCSPISGHKSVSWYQQVLGQGPQFIFQYYEKEERGRGNFPDRFSARQFPNYSSELNVNALLLGDSALYLCASSLSGRAEGNTIYFGEGSWLTVV.

The chain uses TRBV6-2 or TRBV6-3 and TRBJ1-5; weak D call: TRBD1 (6 bases). CDR1 MNHEY and CDR2 SVGEGT come from the germline V gene. V lost 4 bases to trimming and J lost 1 base, with 11 bases between them. The CDR3 extends over 15 amino acids. As DNA, the CDR3 is TGTGCCAGCAGTTGGGGGGGACACAGCAATCAGCCCCAGCATTTT. Translating gives CASSWGGHSNQPQHF.

The J gene is TRBJ1-3, the V gene TRBV6-5; 8 bases map to TRBD1. The CDR3 consists of 14 residues. V lost 8 bases and J lost 4; bases outside the gene matches: 7. Germline CDR1 and CDR2: MNHEY and SVGAGI. The CDR3 region has the DNA TGTGCCAGCCGAGGGACAGGCCGAGGAAACACCATATATTTT. Translated: CASRGTGRGNTIYF.

The chain is built from TRBV7-2 and TRBJ1-5, with D possibly TRBD1 on 5 matching bases. V was trimmed by 3 bases and J by 4 bases, leaving 13 bases between them. This CDR3 has 15 amino acids. Germline values: CDR1 SGHTA, CDR2 FQGNSA. The CDR3 spells CASSFVGGDNQPQHF. CDR3 in DNA: TGTGCCAGCAGCTTCGTGGGGGGAGATAATCAGCCCCAGCATTTT. Full variable domain (missing parts from reference TRBV7-2 and TRBJ1-5): GAGVSQSPSNKVTEKGKDVELRCDPISGHTALYWYRQSLGQGLEFLIYFQGNSAPDKSGLPSDRFSAERTGGSVSTLTIQRTQQEDSAVYLCASSFVGGDNQPQHFGDGTRLSIL.

The CDR3 loop is CASSEQGGNSPLHF. CDR3 in DNA: TGTGCCAGCAGCGAACAGGGGGGTAATTCACCCCTCCACTTT. This chain joins TRBV7-9 and TRBJ1-6, with TRBD1 matching 8 bases. The CDR3 is 14 residues long. V lost 5 bases to trimming and J lost 6 bases; unmatched junction nucleotides: 3. CDR1 and CDR2 (germline): SEHNR, FQNEAQ (reference sequence).

This clone was observed a few times. This sequence joins TRBV18 and TRBJ1-3; D is possibly TRBD1 (6 bases). Deletions cut 5 bases from V and 0 bases from J, with 14 bases between. The CDR3 length is 16 residues. Germline V CDR1 and CDR2: KGHSH, LQKENI. CDR3 amino acids: CASSSDSFYSGNTIYF. In DNA form, the CDR3 reads TGTGCCAGCTCATCGGACAGCTTTTACTCTGGAAACACCATATATTTT.